One and the same sample provided the 22 T cell receptor beta chains below, sequenced in a study of Tregs in tolerant kidney transplant recipients. The repertoire was sequenced with immunoSEQ multiplex PCR; TCRdb's copy has only in-frame clones and lacks some. The profile covers tens of thousands of clones, with over 80% appearing a single time and 12% to 15% taken by the ten largest. The nonmyeloablative bone marrow transplants came from related graft donors, with transient mixed chimerism. This material consisted of CD8+ T cells from blood (PBMCs), taken 24 months after the transplant. These receptor sequences come from a human patient who received a combined kidney and bone marrow transplant. Some T cells could come from the graft donor.

The chain combines TRBV9 with TRBJ2-1; D unresolved. With 0 bases removed from V and 4 bases from J, the gap between germline ends came to 8 bases. The CDR3 covers 14 residues. Per germline, CDR1 SGDLS and CDR2 YYNGEE. The CDR3 here is CASSVVSVYNEQFF. CDR3 sequence (DNA): TGTGCCAGCAGCGTAGTATCTGTGTACAATGAGCAGTTCTTC.

This clone was picked up many times. The chain joins TRBV6-5 to TRBJ2-7, with D tentatively TRBD2 (5 bases). Germline CDR1 is MNHEY and CDR2 is SVGAGI. The length of the CDR3 is 12 residues. V lost 11 bases and J 7 bases, leaving 18 bases between the germline ends. CDR3 in DNA: TGTGCCTCCGATCCAGGACTTTCTGAGCAGTACTTC. It translates to CASDPGLSEQYF.

V gene TRBV29-1 combines with J gene TRBJ2-1, with 12 nucleotides matching TRBD2. CDR3 length equals 13 residues. V shed 7 bases and J 9 bases; nucleotides not matched to a gene: 7. CDR1 and CDR2 (germline): SQVTM, ANQGSEA. The CDR3 DNA reads TGCAGCGCGCTAGCGGGAGGGCCTGGTGAGCAGTTCTTC. Its translation: CSALAGGPGEQFF.

The genes are TRBV4-1 and TRBJ2-2; TRBD1 matches at 11 bases. This CDR3 contains 17 residues. With 1 base clipped from V and 1 base from J, the junction kept 2 bases outside the gene matches. Germline CDR1 reads MGHRA; CDR2 reads YSYEKL. The CDR3 reads CASSQGDRGWNTGELFF. The DNA for the CDR3 is TGCGCCAGCAGCCAAGGGGACAGGGGGTGGAACACCGGGGAGCTGTTTTTT.

This chain joins TRBV4-3 and TRBJ2-2; the D is unclear. The germline V gene has CDR1 LGHNA and CDR2 YSLEER. The V end lost 1 base, the J end lost 0 bases, and 12 bases lay between the germline ends. There are 17 residues in the CDR3. The CDR3 sequence is CASSQATLVPNTGELFF. CDR3 nucleotides: TGCGCCAGCAGCCAAGCTACCCTAGTCCCGAACACCGGGGAGCTGTTTTTT.

V is TRBV7-9 and J is TRBJ1-2, with D possibly matching TRBD1 (6 bases). This CDR3 is built from 17 residues. Germline assignment: CDR1 SEHNR and CDR2 FQNEAQ (reference sequence). Trimming removed 4 bases at V and 4 bases at J, with 22 bases between. CDR3: CASSWSAQGPRGYGYTF. DNA of the CDR3: TGTGCCAGCAGCTGGTCAGCCCAAGGTCCCAGGGGCTATGGCTACACCTTC. Based on the CDR3 plus reference TRBV7-9 and TRBJ1-2, the full variable domain is DTGVSQNPRHKITKRGQNVTFRCDPISEHNRLYWYRQTLGQGPEFLTYFQNEAQLEKSRLLSDRFSAERPKGSFSTLEIQRTEQGDSAMYLCASSWSAQGPRGYGYTFGSGTRLTVV.

The V gene is TRBV4-3, the J gene TRBJ2-2, with D tentatively TRBD2 (5 bases). The CDR3 is 16 residues long. V was shortened by 2 bases and J by 7 bases, with 17 bases between the two germline ends. Germline CDR1 and CDR2: LGHNA and YSLEER. This CDR3 is CASSQTLVGVYGELFF. CDR3 coding DNA: TGCGCCAGCAGCCAAACCTTGGTCGGGGTTTACGGGGAGCTGTTTTTT.

The chain recombines TRBV30 with TRBJ2-3; tentative D call: TRBD2 (6 bases). This CDR3 is 12 amino acids long. V lost 1 base, J lost 6 bases, and 8 bases lay in between. The germline CDR1 and CDR2 sequences are GTSNPN and SVGIG (reference sequence). The CDR3 spells CAWSASADTQYF. The CDR3, as DNA: TGTGCCTGGAGTGCTAGCGCGGATACGCAGTATTTT.

The rearrangement links TRBV7-6 to TRBJ2-5, with TRBD1 matching 7 bases. The CDR3 is 13 residues long. The ends lost 5 bases at V and 5 bases at J; junction bases unmatched: 5. In germline, CDR1 is SGHVS, CDR2 FNYEAQ. CDR3 DNA: TGTGCCAGCAGCCTAATACAGGGGGAGACCCAGTACTTC. Protein: CASSLIQGETQYF.

The V and J genes are TRBV9 and TRBJ2-7; 7 bases match TRBD1. V dropped 3 bases and J dropped 2; count of bases not matched to a gene: 8. The CDR3 runs 15 residues. In germline, CDR1 is SGDLS, CDR2 YYNGEE. The CDR3 spells CASSAATGPTYEQYF. The CDR3 region has the DNA TGTGCCAGCAGCGCAGCGACAGGGCCCACCTACGAGCAGTACTTC.

The V and J genes are TRBV15 and TRBJ1-2, with D uncertain. V dropped 8 bases and J dropped 0 bases, with 10 bases sitting between them. Germline CDR1 and CDR2: LNHNV and YYDKDF (reference sequence). This CDR3 spans 13 amino acids. The CDR3 DNA follows: TGTGCCACCGGTAGCGGGACTAACTATGGCTACACCTTC. Its translation is CATGSGTNYGYTF.

The CDR3 loop reads CASSRLGDTSYEQYF. The CDR3 DNA reads TGTGCCAGCAGCCGATTGGGGGACACCAGCTACGAGCAGTACTTC. The chain carries TRBV7-2 and TRBJ2-7; D may be TRBD1 (6 bases). V shed 5 bases and J shed 3 bases, with 17 bases lying between them. CDR3 length: 15 amino acids. CDR1 is SGHTA and CDR2 is FQGNSA in the germline V gene. The full variable domain, rest sourced from reference TRBV7-2 and TRBJ2-7, is GAGVSQSPSNKVTEKGKDVELRCDPISGHTALYWYRQSLGQGLEFLIYFQGNSAPDKSGLPSDRFSAERTGGSVSTLTIQRTQQEDSAVYLCASSRLGDTSYEQYFGPGTRLTVT.

CDR3 sequence reads: CASSIPGSLTQHF. CDR3 DNA: TGTGCCAGTAGTATACCTGGGAGTTTAACCCAGCATTTT. The chain recombines TRBV19 with TRBJ1-5; D ambiguous. CDR1 is LNHDA and CDR2 is SQIVND in the germline V gene (reference sequence). V was cut by 2 bases and J by 11 bases, with 13 bases left in between. This CDR3 comprises 13 residues.

J is TRBJ2-1 and V is TRBV7-8; tentative D call: TRBD2 (5 bases). The CDR3 is 14 amino acids. V lost 8 bases to trimming and J lost 4 bases, with 15 bases between them. The germline V gene encodes CDR1 SGHVS and CDR2 FQNEAQ. The CDR3 sequence: CASSPLDSYNEQFF. Here the CDR3 DNA reads TGTGCCAGCTCACCCTTGGACTCTTACAATGAGCAGTTCTTC.

This rearrangement joins TRBV14 to TRBJ2-7, with a possible D match to TRBD1 (6 bases). Germline V gene sequence: CDR1 SGHDN, CDR2 FVKESK. This CDR3 spans 14 amino acids. The germline V and J ends were trimmed by 1 base and 2 bases, with 9 bases remaining between them. The CDR3 DNA reads TGTGCCAGCAGCCAAGGGTCAGGGGCCTACGAGCAGTACTTC. Translated, it gives CASSQGSGAYEQYF.

The chain joins TRBV28 to TRBJ1-2, with a weak D call TRBD1 (5 bases). CDR1 is MDHEN and CDR2 is SYDVKM in the germline V gene. The V gene lost 3 bases and the J gene lost 7 bases, with 15 bases spanning the gap. This CDR3 is built from 14 residues. CDR3 in DNA: TGTGCCAGCAGTTTCCATAGGGGCGACGGTGGCTACACCTTC. Translation gives CASSFHRGDGGYTF.

The gene calls are TRBV9 and TRBJ2-1; 11 bases are shared with TRBD2. This CDR3 spans 15 amino acids. The trim removed 0 bases at V and 8 bases at J, leaving 4 bases unmatched. Germline CDR1 reads SGDLS; CDR2 reads YYNGEE. CDR3 region: CASSVGLAGTYEQFF. The DNA for the CDR3 is TGTGCCAGCAGCGTAGGACTAGCGGGAACGTATGAGCAGTTCTTC.

The rearrangement links TRBV5-4 to TRBJ2-5; 9 bases are a match to TRBD1. The J call may be wrong; the DNA end is better matched by TRBJ2-7. The CDR3 sequence is 16 residues long. Germline V lookup: CDR1 SGHNT, CDR2 YYREEE (reference sequence). CDR3 residues: CASSPSRGQGVYEQYF. The CDR3 nucleotides read TGTGCCAGCAGCCCCTCTCGGGGACAGGGTGTCTACGAGCAGTACTTC.

The chain couples TRBV13 to TRBJ2-2, with D tentatively TRBD1 (6 bases). The CDR3 is 12 residues long. CDR1 is PRHDT and CDR2 is FYEKMQ in the germline V gene (reference sequence). V lost 8 bases to trimming and J lost 9 bases, with 13 bases between them. In DNA form, the CDR3 reads TGTGCCAGCCGCAGGGGCAGCCGGGAGCTGTTTTTT. Its translation is CASRRGSRELFF.

A note on this clone: The sample contains more than one DNA sequence encoding this CDR3. V usage is TRBV7-3 and J usage is TRBJ1-6, with 7 bases that match TRBD1. Germline CDR1 and CDR2: SGHTA and FQGTGA. The V and J ends lost 5 bases and 2 bases, in that order; junction bases with no gene match: 6. CDR3 length equals 16 residues. CDR3 loop: CASSQQGWPYNSPLHF. For the CDR3, the DNA is TGTGCCAGCAGCCAACAGGGGTGGCCCTATAATTCACCCCTCCACTTT.

V and J are TRBV11-2 and TRBJ2-3, with 9 nucleotides matching TRBD1. The CDR3 spans 18 residues. Germline V gene lookup returns CDR1 SGHAT and CDR2 FQNNGV. V lost 2 bases to trimming and J lost 2 bases; unmatched junction nucleotides: 11. CDR3 coding DNA: TGTGCCAGCAGCTTACCTACACCCGGGACAGGGTCCACAGATACGCAGTATTTT. Its protein product is CASSLPTPGTGSTDTQYF.

This rearrangement joins TRBV9 to TRBJ2-5; D gene uncertain. This CDR3 has 13 amino acids. Trimming shortened V by 4 bases and J by 0 bases, and 7 bases separated the two germline ends. Germline CDR1 SGDLS, CDR2 YYNGEE. Here the CDR3 DNA reads TGTGCCAGCAGCCCCAGATACCAAGAGACCCAGTACTTC. Encoded protein: CASSPRYQETQYF.